This T cell receptor (beta chain) was documented in a study of blood T cell repertoires in COVID-19. The repertoire was sequenced with immunoSEQ multiplex PCR; TCRdb's copy has only in-frame clones and lacks some. The sample has 300,000 to 450,000 clones, around 84% seen once; the top ten hold roughly 1.1%. Only one count was recorded for this clone. CDR3 length: 13 residues. Deletions cut 2 bases from V and 4 bases from J, with 6 bases between. Germline lookup yields CDR1 GTSNPN and CDR2 SVGIG (reference sequence). The sequenced material came from peripheral blood. The receptor was isolated from a human donor with acute or convalescent COVID-19. The donor label of this sample is uncertain. The chain is built from TRBV30 and TRBJ1-6; D ambiguous. CDR3 residues: CAWSPQYNSPLHF. Here the CDR3 DNA reads TGTGCCTGGAGTCCCCAGTATAATTCACCCCTCCACTTT. The full variable domain, completed using reference TRBV30 and TRBJ1-6, is SQTIHQWPATLVQPVGSPLSLECTVEGTSNPNLYWYRQAAGRGLQLLFYSVGIGQISSEVPQNLSASRPQDRQFILSSKKLLLSDSGFYLCAWSPQYNSPLHFGNGTRLTVT.